The 29 T cell receptor beta chains below come from one sample, sequenced in a study of tumor-infiltrating lymphocytes in primary liver carcinoma. Unsorted whole blood supplied the RNA, and germline DNA was extracted too. A constant-region primer served to make TCR beta cDNA from roughly 500 ng total RNA. Libraries of TCR beta came from three nested multiplex PCR rounds with slightly modified ARM-PCR. The first two PCR rounds, nine to ten cycles each, used TRBV1-TRBV30 forward primers and a C-beta reverse primer. TCRdb itself ran the multiplex PCR reads through MiXCR, one entry per CDR3 protein. The data show 300,000 to 400,000 distinct CDR3 sequences, less than 70% seen once. Sequences were obtained from peripheral blood. The receptor source for this set is a man aged 40-49 years with primary liver carcinoma and hepatitis B virus infection.

About this clonotype itself: The conserved phenylalanine or tryptophan is not found at the CDR3 terminus, so this likely reflects a read error. This chain's CDR3 is CASRLAGAYNEQFS. In DNA, the CDR3 is TGTGCCAGCAGGTTAGCGGGAGCCTACAATGAGCAGTTCTCG. J is TRBJ2-1 and V is TRBV11-2, with 9 positions matching TRBD2. The CDR3 length is 14 residues. Looked up from germline, CDR1 is SGHAT and CDR2 is FQNNGV.

V and J are TRBV5-1 and TRBJ2-2, with a possible D match to TRBD2 (5 bases). Germline CDR1 is SGHRS and CDR2 is YFSETQ. Trimming pared 0 bases from V and 4 bases from J, leaving 7 bases between. The CDR3 loop spans 14 amino acids. CDR3 in amino acids: CASSLGGFTGELFF. In DNA, the CDR3 is TGCGCCAGCAGCTTGGGAGGGTTCACCGGGGAGCTGTTTTTT.

This clonotype occurred a few times. The rearrangement uses TRBV5-5 and TRBJ2-1; D may be TRBD2 (5 bases). V dropped 3 bases and J dropped 6 bases, with 19 bases sitting between them. CDR1 and CDR2 (germline): SGHKS, YYEKEE (reference sequence). The CDR3 is 16 residues long. The CDR3 coding sequence is TGTGCCAGCAGCTGGGAGCCCATTGGAAGTGGCAATGAGCAGTTCTTC. It codes for CASSWEPIGSGNEQFF. The variable domain in full, completed from reference TRBV5-5 and TRBJ2-1, reads DAGVTQSPTHLIKTRGQQVTLRCSPISGHKSVSWYQQVLGQGPQFIFQYYEKEERGRGNFPDRFSARQFPNYSSELNVNALLLGDSALYLCASSWEPIGSGNEQFFGPGTRLTVL.

This clonotype was counted many times. V and J are TRBV11-2 and TRBJ1-4, with 9 bases identical to TRBD1. The trim removed 4 bases at V and 6 bases at J, leaving 3 bases unmatched. CDR3 length equals 14 residues. The germline gives CDR1 SGHAT, CDR2 FQNNGV. CDR3 in amino acids: CASSSWDRDEKLFF. DNA of the CDR3: TGTGCCAGCAGCTCCTGGGACAGGGATGAAAAACTGTTTTTT.

About this clonotype: A junction end diverges from the germline sequence, so it may reflect a read error. The V and J genes are TRBV4-3 and TRBJ2-7; D could derive from TRBD1 or TRBD2 (5 bases each). Germline V gene data show CDR1 as LGHNA and CDR2 as YSLEER. CDR3 length: 14 residues. CDR3 loop: CVSSQGTGIGEQYF. The CDR3 nucleotides are TGCGTCAGCAGCCAAGGGACGGGCATTGGCGAGCAGTACTTT.

The rearrangement joins TRBV28 to TRBJ2-4, with D possibly TRBD1 on 6 matching bases. CDR1 is MDHEN, CDR2 SYDVKM, per germline. The CDR3 is 13 amino acids. Trimming shortened V by 5 bases and J by 9 bases, and 14 bases separated the two germline ends. The CDR3 DNA is TGTGCCAGCAGTCTCCCGTGGGGGCGCATTCAGTACTTC. Translation: CASSLPWGRIQYF.

On this clonotype itself: The junction departs from the called germline gene at one end, perhaps through a read error. The J gene is TRBJ2-2, the V gene TRBV6-1; 10 nucleotides agree with TRBD1. Germline V gives CDR1 MNHNS, CDR2 SASEGT. CDR3 size: 18 residues. The CDR3 sequence is CASSEFTAGQGNTGELFF. CDR3 coding DNA: TGTGCCAGCAGTGAATTTACGGCGGGACAGGGGAACACTGGGGAGCTGTTTTTT.

Concerning this clonotype: Given a much more abundant clone one base away, this may be a read error. This chain connects TRBV6-1 to TRBJ2-7; D is possibly TRBD1 (5 bases). Germline values: CDR1 MNHNS, CDR2 SASEGT. This CDR3 has 14 amino acids. CDR3 residues: CPSSESAGTYEQYF. The DNA for the CDR3 is TGTCCCAGCAGTGAATCTGCAGGGACCTACGAGCAGTACTTC.

The V and J genes are TRBV6-1 and TRBJ2-5, with no clear D. The CDR3 covers 15 residues. V was clipped by 2 bases and J by 4 bases, with 14 bases between them. Germline CDR1 MNHNS, CDR2 SASEGT. For the CDR3, the DNA is TGTGCCAGCAGTGAAACCGATTCTTGGGGAGAGACCCAGTACTTC. It yields the protein CASSETDSWGETQYF.

The gene calls are TRBV28 and TRBJ2-7; D call uncertain. Trimming took off 6 bases at V and 1 base at J, with 13 bases between the two ends. The CDR3 runs 14 residues. Germline CDR1 MDHEN, CDR2 SYDVKM. The CDR3 DNA sequence: TGTGCCAGCAGGGCTTACAGCGTATCCTACGAGCAGTACTTC. This gives the protein CASRAYSVSYEQYF.

About this clonotype itself: Mismatch with germline at one junction end may stem from a read error. The CDR3 spells CTSSQATGATNEKLLF. As DNA, the CDR3 is TGTACCAGCAGCCAAGCAACAGGGGCGACTAATGAAAAACTGCTTTTT. The chain combines TRBV4-2 with TRBJ1-4; 7 positions match TRBD1. From germline, CDR1 is LGHNA and CDR2 YNFKEQ. This CDR3 is 16 amino acids long.

On this clonotype: The junction differs from germline at one of its ends, possibly a read error. The CDR3 DNA reads as TGCGCCAGCAGCCAACCAGGGAGGGCCGGGGAGCTGGTTTTT. Amino acid sequence: CASSQPGRAGELVF. The chain employs TRBV4-1 and TRBJ2-2; 7 positions match TRBD2. This CDR3 is built from 14 residues. Germline-derived CDR1 and CDR2 are MGHRA and YSYEKL.

On this clonotype itself: A much larger clone lies a single base off, so this may be a read error. The chain recombines TRBV6-6 with TRBJ2-7; 7 nucleotides line up with TRBD2. CDR1 is MNHNY and CDR2 is SVGAGI in the germline V gene (reference sequence). The CDR3 loop spans 18 amino acids. Trimming took 2 bases from V and 1 from J; bases not matched to a gene: 14. Written as DNA, the CDR3 is TGTGCCAGCAGTTACCTACAAATAAAGGGACTATTGTCCTACGAGCAGTACTTC. Encoded protein: CASSYLQIKGLLSYEQYF.

About this clonotype itself: Since a much larger clone is just one base distant, this may be a read error. The chain joins TRBV6-2 or TRBV6-3 to TRBJ2-1; 7 positions match TRBD2. The junction had 7 bases not matched to a gene; V was cut back by 7 bases and J by 4 bases. CDR1 MNHEY and CDR2 SVGEGT come from the germline V gene. CDR3 length: 14 residues. For the CDR3, the DNA is TGTGCCAGCAAGCGGGACTTCAATTACAATGAGCAGTTCTTC. Its protein is CASKRDFNYNEQFF.

This clonotype was recorded many times. The rearrangement joins TRBV11-2 to TRBJ2-7; D is undetermined. The CDR3 is made up of 15 amino acids. Trimming pared 2 bases from V and 4 bases from J, leaving 15 bases between. Germline V gene sequence: CDR1 SGHAT, CDR2 FQNNGV. CDR3 bases: TGTGCCAGCAGCTTAAACATCCTAACACGTTACGAGCAGTACTTC. Translating gives CASSLNILTRYEQYF.

The J gene is TRBJ2-1, the V gene TRBV24-1; 14 nucleotides agree with TRBD2. Germline lookup yields CDR1 KGHDR and CDR2 SFDVKD. The CDR3 is 13 residues long. CDR3 DNA sequence: TGTCCCAGTGGACTAGCGGGAGGCGGTGAGCAGTTCTTC. It translates to CPSGLAGGGEQFF.

V gene TRBV10-3 combines with J gene TRBJ2-6; D might be TRBD1 (6 bases). The germline V gene has CDR1 ENHRY and CDR2 SYGVKD. The CDR3 covers 17 residues. With 4 bases removed from V and 0 bases from J, the gap between germline ends came to 13 bases. In DNA form, the CDR3 reads TGTGCCATCAGTGTTAGGACAGAGGTCTCTGGGGCCAACGTCCTGACTTTC. Translated: CAISVRTEVSGANVLTF.

This clonotype was seen a handful of times. The CDR3 sequence: CASSRDRGLGYTF. CDR3 in DNA: TGTGCCAGCAGCCGGGACAGGGGATTGGGCTACACCTTC. The chain couples TRBV14 to TRBJ1-2, with 10 positions matching TRBD1. V lost 4 bases, J lost 8 bases, and 4 bases stayed unmatched. The germline gives CDR1 SGHDN, CDR2 FVKESK. The CDR3 extends over 13 amino acids.

This clonotype has ten or more counts. The rearrangement uses TRBV6-2 or TRBV6-3 and TRBJ2-7, with 10 bases fitting TRBD2. The CDR3 spans 15 residues. Trimming removed 6 bases from V and 2 bases from J; junction bases left unmatched: 7. The V gene's germline CDR1 is MNHEY and CDR2 SVGEGT. CDR3 sequence (DNA): TGTGCCAGCAGAAGAGAGCGGGAGGGTCCCTACGAGCAGTACTTC. Residues: CASRREREGPYEQYF.

This clonotype was found once. Since the CDR3 does not end with the conserved phenylalanine or tryptophan, this likely comes from a read error. V usage is TRBV11-2 and J usage is TRBJ2-1; 8 bases line up with TRBD2. Germline V gene data show CDR1 as SGHAT and CDR2 as FQNNGV. This CDR3 is built from 13 residues. CDR3 sequence reads: CANSLTSVNEQFL. The CDR3 DNA reads as TGTGCCAACAGCCTGACTAGCGTCAATGAGCAGTTCCTC.

As to this clonotype: A much larger clonotype is one base distant, so this may be a read error. Lacking the conserved final phenylalanine or tryptophan, this CDR3 likely reflects a read error. CDR3 coding DNA: TGTGCCAGCAGTGGAGAGCTTGAAGCTTTCCTT. Amino acids: CASSGELEAFL. The V call is TRBV6-1, the J call TRBJ1-1; D is unclear. CDR1 is MNHNS, CDR2 SASEGT, per germline. This CDR3 comprises 11 residues. V was trimmed by 4 bases and J by 7 bases, leaving 7 bases between them.

This chain joins TRBV7-9 and TRBJ2-1; maybe TRBD1 (6 bases). Germline V gene lookup returns CDR1 SEHNR and CDR2 FQNEAQ (reference sequence). The germline V and J ends were trimmed by 5 bases and 7 bases, with 9 bases remaining between them. The CDR3 has 12 amino acids. The DNA of the CDR3 is TGTGCCAGCAGCCAAGGACAGAATGAGCAGTTCTTC. Translation gives CASSQGQNEQFF.

With regard to this clonotype: Given the absence of the conserved phenylalanine or tryptophan at the CDR3 end, a read error is likely. The rearrangement links TRBV11-2 to TRBJ2-1; D gene ambiguous. CDR3 length: 13 amino acids. V shed 1 base and J shed 9 bases, with 10 bases lying between them. Germline CDR1 SGHAT, CDR2 FQNNGV. The CDR3 DNA reads TGTGCCAGCAGCTTAGCCCCCCACAGTGAGCAGTTCTCC. It specifies CASSLAPHSEQFS.

As to this clonotype: Compared with germline, one end of the junction differs, possibly owing to a read error. The V and J genes are TRBV5-1 and TRBJ2-5; 9 bases match TRBD2. From germline, CDR1 is SGHRS and CDR2 YFSETQ. The CDR3 is 16 residues long. The CDR3 loop is CASNLGGSSGRETQYF. DNA for the CDR3: TGCGCCAGCAACTTGGGAGGATCGAGCGGGAGGGAGACCCAGTACTTC.

A note on this clonotype: An end of the junction differs from the germline gene, which may be a read error. This chain connects TRBV14 to TRBJ2-1; no clear D. Germline V gene sequence: CDR1 SGHDN, CDR2 FVKESK. The CDR3 contains 15 residues. CDR3 protein: CSSSQDARLYNEQFF. DNA of the CDR3: TGCTCCAGCAGCCAAGATGCAAGGCTTTACAATGAGCAGTTCTTC.

This clonotype showed up just once. The junction does not match germline at one end; this may be a read error. This chain connects TRBV11-2 to TRBJ2-1; D not certain. The germline gives CDR1 SGHAT, CDR2 FQNNGV. This CDR3 is 12 amino acids long. CDR3 sequence (DNA): TGTACCAGCAGCAAGCACGACAATGTGCAGTTCTTC. Translating gives CTSSKHDNVQFF.

Concerning this clonotype: This may come from a read error, since a much larger clone is one base off. The rearrangement joins TRBV5-5 to TRBJ2-2; the D gene is possibly TRBD1 (5 bases). Germline V lookup: CDR1 SGHKS, CDR2 YYEKEE (reference sequence). The CDR3 runs to 15 residues. The DNA of the CDR3 is TGTGCCAGCAGCCCTCGACAGACGAACACCGAGGAGCTGTTTTTT. Encoded protein: CASSPRQTNTEELFF.

Only a few counts were recorded for this clonotype. The chain employs TRBV6-5 and TRBJ1-2; D is undetermined. Germline lookup yields CDR1 MNHEY and CDR2 SVGAGI. The CDR3 extends over 15 amino acids. The ends were cut back, 0 bases at V and 7 bases at J, with 15 bases in the middle. The CDR3 protein is CASSYSSVVSSGYTF. The CDR3 nucleotides read TGTGCCAGCAGTTACTCGAGCGTTGTCTCAAGTGGCTACACCTTC.

This clonotype was recorded at least ten times. The chain couples TRBV6-5 to TRBJ2-7, with 7 bases matching TRBD1. The trim removed 2 bases at V and 6 bases at J, leaving 10 bases unmatched. Germline V gene data show CDR1 as MNHEY and CDR2 as SVGAGI. This CDR3 has 15 residues. CDR3 coding DNA: TGTGCCAGCAGTTACGGGACAGAGTTTTGGCGCGAGCAGTACTTC. Residues: CASSYGTEFWREQYF.